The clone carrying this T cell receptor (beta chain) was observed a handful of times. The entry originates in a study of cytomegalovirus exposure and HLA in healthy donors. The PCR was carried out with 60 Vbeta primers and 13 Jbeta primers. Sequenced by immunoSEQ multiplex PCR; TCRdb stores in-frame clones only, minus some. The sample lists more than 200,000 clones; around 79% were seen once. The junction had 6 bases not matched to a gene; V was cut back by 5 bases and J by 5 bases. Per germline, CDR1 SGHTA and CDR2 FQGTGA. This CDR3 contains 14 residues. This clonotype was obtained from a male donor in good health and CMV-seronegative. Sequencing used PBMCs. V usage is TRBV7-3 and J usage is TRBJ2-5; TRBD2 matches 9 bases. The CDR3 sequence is CASSVAGAGETQYF. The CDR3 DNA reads TGTGCCAGCAGCGTAGCGGGAGCAGGGGAGACCCAGTACTTC.